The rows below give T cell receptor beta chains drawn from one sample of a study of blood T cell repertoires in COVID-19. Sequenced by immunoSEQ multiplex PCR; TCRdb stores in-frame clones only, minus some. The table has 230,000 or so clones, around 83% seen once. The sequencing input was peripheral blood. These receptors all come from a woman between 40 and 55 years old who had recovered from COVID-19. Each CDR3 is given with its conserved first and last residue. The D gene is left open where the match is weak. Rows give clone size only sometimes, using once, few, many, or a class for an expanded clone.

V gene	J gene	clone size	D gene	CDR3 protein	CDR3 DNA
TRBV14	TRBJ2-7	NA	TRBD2	CASSQISGGSYEQYF	TGTGCCAGCAGCCAGATTAGCGGGGGCTCCTACGAGCAGTACTTC
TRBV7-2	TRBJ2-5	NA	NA	CASSLEARLETQYF	TGTGCCAGCAGCTTAGAGGCCAGACTAGAGACCCAGTACTTC
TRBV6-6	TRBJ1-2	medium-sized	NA	CASSARGPRYGYTF	TGTGCCAGCAGTGCCAGGGGTCCCCGGTATGGCTACACCTTC
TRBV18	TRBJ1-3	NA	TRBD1	CASSPGDRGSGNTIYF	TGTGCCAGCTCACCAGGGGACAGAGGCTCTGGAAACACCATATATTTT
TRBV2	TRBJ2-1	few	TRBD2	CASSESSGGVYNEQFF	TGTGCCAGCAGTGAATCAAGCGGGGGGGTCTACAATGAGCAGTTCTTC
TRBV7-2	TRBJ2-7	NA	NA	CASSLGFGDLSNSYEQYF	TGTGCCAGCAGCTTAGGTTTCGGGGATCTCTCCAATTCCTACGAGCAGTACTTC
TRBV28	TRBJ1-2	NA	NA	CASSLDRYGYTF	TGTGCCAGCAGTTTAGATCGGTATGGCTACACCTTC
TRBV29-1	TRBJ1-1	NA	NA	CSVEVAVEAFF	TGCAGCGTTGAAGTGGCGGTTGAAGCTTTCTTT
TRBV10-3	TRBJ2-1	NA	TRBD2	CAVGGALGEQFF	TGTGCCGTCGGGGGGGCCCTGGGTGAGCAGTTCTTC
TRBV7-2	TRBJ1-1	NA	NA	CASSLERGNTEAFF	TGTGCCAGCAGCTTAGAGCGGGGGAACACTGAAGCTTTCTTT
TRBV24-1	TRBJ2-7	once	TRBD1	CATSDTGTGAYEQYF	TGTGCCACCAGTGATACCGGGACAGGAGCTTACGAGCAGTACTTC
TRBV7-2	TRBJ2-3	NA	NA	CASSLFGTSTDTQYF	TGTGCCAGCAGCCTTTTTGGGACTAGCACAGATACGCAGTATTTT
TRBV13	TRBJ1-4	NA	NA	CASSLGGDTNLGEKLFF	TGTGCCAGCAGCTTAGGCGGGGATACCAACCTCGGGGAAAAACTGTTTTTT
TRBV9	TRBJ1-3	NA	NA	CASSVGQDGNTIYF	TGTGCCAGCAGCGTAGGACAGGATGGAAACACCATATATTTT
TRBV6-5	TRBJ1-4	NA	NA	CASRPRGYEKLFF	TGTGCCAGCAGGCCCAGGGGTTATGAAAAACTGTTTTTT
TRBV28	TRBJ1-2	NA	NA	CASNGGLGSRSGYTF	TGTGCCAGCAATGGAGGGCTCGGATCGCGATCTGGCTACACCTTC
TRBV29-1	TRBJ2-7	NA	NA	CSVVASYEQYF	TGCAGCGTGGTTGCGTCCTACGAGCAGTACTTC
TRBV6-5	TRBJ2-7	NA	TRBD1	CATGTALYYEQYF	TGTGCCACGGGGACAGCACTTTACTACGAGCAGTACTTC
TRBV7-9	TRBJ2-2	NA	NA	CASSKAGTYNTGELFF	TGTGCCAGCAGCAAAGCCGGGACTTACAACACCGGGGAGCTGTTTTTT
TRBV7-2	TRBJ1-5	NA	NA	CASSLRSGENQPQHF	TGTGCCAGCAGCTTAAGGTCAGGGGAGAATCAGCCCCAGCATTTT
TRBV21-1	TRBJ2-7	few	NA	CASSNSGWRTVLREQYF	TGTGCCAGCTCCAATTCGGGGTGGAGGACAGTCCTTAGGGAGCAGTACTTC
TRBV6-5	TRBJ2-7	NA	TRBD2	CASSYLISAGDEQYF	TGTGCCAGCAGTTATCTCATTTCAGCGGGGGACGAGCAGTACTTC
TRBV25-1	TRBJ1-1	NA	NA	CASSDHNVFF	TGTGCCAGCAGTGATCACAACGTTTTCTTT
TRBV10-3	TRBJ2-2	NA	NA	CAISESRGGSTGELFF	TGTGCCATCAGTGAGTCTCGGGGTGGTAGCACCGGGGAGCTGTTTTTT
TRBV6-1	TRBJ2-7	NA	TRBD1	CASSAGQVPNEQYF	TGTGCCAGCAGTGCCGGACAGGTACCTAACGAGCAGTACTTC
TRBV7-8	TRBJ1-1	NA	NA	CASSLVLGLTEAFF	TGTGCCAGCAGCTTAGTCCTGGGACTCACTGAAGCTTTCTTT
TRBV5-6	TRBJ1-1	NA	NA	CASSLIGLGNTEAFF	TGTGCCAGCAGCTTGATCGGGTTGGGGAACACTGAAGCTTTCTTT
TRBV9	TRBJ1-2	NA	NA	CASSVGGQGYGYTF	TGTGCCAGCAGCGTAGGGGGGCAGGGCTATGGCTACACCTTC
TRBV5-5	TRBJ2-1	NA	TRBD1	CASSEGTVNFNEQFF	TGTGCCAGCAGCGAGGGGACAGTGAATTTCAATGAGCAGTTCTTC
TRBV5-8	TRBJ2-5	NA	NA	CASSFYIDSGAQYF	TGTGCCAGCAGCTTTTACATAGACTCAGGGGCCCAGTACTTC
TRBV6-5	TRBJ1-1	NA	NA	CASGYLYTEAFF	TGTGCCAGCGGCTACTTATACACTGAAGCTTTCTTT
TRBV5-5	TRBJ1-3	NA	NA	CASSLLGLSGNTIYF	TGTGCCAGCAGCCTTCTAGGTCTAAGTGGAAACACCATATATTTT
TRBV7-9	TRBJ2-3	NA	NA	CASSPDRGSTDTQYF	TGTGCCAGCAGCCCCGACCGGGGGAGCACAGATACGCAGTATTTT
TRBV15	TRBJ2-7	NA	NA	CATSRDLGGVNEQYF	TGTGCCACCAGCAGAGATCTTGGGGGCGTTAACGAGCAGTACTTC
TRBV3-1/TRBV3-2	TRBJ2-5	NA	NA	CASSQASFRTQYF	TGTGCCAGCAGCCAAGCGAGTTTTCGGACCCAGTACTTC
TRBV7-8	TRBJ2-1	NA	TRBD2	CASSLIEASGGYNEQFF	TGTGCCAGCAGCTTAATAGAGGCTAGCGGGGGATACAATGAGCAGTTCTTC
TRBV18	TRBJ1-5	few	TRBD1	CASSLGTGGMSGQPQHF	TGTGCCAGCTCACTTGGGACAGGGGGTATGAGCGGACAGCCCCAGCATTTT
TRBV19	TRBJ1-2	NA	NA	CASSIAGFGYTF	TGTGCCAGTAGTATAGCAGGGTTTGGCTACACCTTC
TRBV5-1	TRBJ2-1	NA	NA	CASSLGGGSHPALYNEQFF	TGCGCCAGCAGCTTGGGGGGAGGAAGCCATCCAGCTCTTTACAATGAGCAGTTCTTC
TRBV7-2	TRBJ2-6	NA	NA	CASSLEAGYSGANVLTF	TGTGCCAGCAGCTTAGAAGCAGGGTACTCTGGGGCCAACGTCCTGACTTTC
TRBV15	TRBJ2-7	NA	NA	CATSRLDNYEQYF	TGTGCCACCAGCAGGTTAGACAACTACGAGCAGTACTTC
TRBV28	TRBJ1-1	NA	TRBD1	CATPGTGMNTEAFF	TGTGCCACCCCCGGGACAGGGATGAACACTGAAGCTTTCTTT
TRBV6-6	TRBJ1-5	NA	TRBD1	CASSYPGQGRAQPQHF	TGTGCCAGCAGTTACCCGGGACAGGGAAGGGCTCAGCCCCAGCATTTT
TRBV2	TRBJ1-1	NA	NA	CATTSTVNTEAFF	TGTGCCACTACGTCAACAGTGAACACTGAAGCTTTCTTT
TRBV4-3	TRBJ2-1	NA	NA	CASSRYRQGGNEQFF	TGCGCCAGCAGCCGATATAGACAGGGAGGCAATGAGCAGTTCTTC
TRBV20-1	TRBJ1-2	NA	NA	CSASEDNPNYGYTF	TGCAGTGCTAGTGAGGACAACCCAAACTACGGCTACACCTTC
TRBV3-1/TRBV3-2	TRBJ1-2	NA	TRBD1	CASSQGWDSYGYTF	TGTGCCAGCAGCCAAGGGTGGGACAGCTATGGCTACACCTTC
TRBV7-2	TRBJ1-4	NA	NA	CASSGRQSLGEKLFF	TGTGCCAGCAGCGGCAGACAGTCCCTAGGGGAAAAACTGTTTTTT
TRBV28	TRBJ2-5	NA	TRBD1	CASSLNAGQGGETQYF	TGTGCCAGCAGTTTAAATGCGGGACAGGGGGGAGAGACCCAGTACTTC
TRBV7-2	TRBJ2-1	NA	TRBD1	CASRQTGANEQFF	TGTGCCAGCAGGCAAACAGGGGCTAATGAGCAGTTCTTC
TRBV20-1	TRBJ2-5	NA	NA	CSASARGQETQYF	TGCAGTGCCAGTGCCCGGGGACAAGAGACCCAGTACTTC
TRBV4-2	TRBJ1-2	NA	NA	CASSQDLTEANYGYTF	TGTGCCAGCAGCCAAGATTTGACAGAAGCTAACTATGGCTACACCTTC
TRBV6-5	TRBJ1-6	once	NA	CASRRQSSPLHF	TGTGCCAGCAGGCGACAGAGTTCACCCCTCCACTTT
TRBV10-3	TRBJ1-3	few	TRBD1	CAISVGQVSSGNTIYF	TGTGCCATCAGCGTAGGACAGGTTTCCTCTGGAAACACCATATATTTT
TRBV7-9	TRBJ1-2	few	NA	CASSDDRSAGGYTF	TGTGCCAGCAGCGACGACAGGAGCGCGGGTGGCTACACCTTC
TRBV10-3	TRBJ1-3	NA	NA	CAISAGIQSSGNTIYF	TGTGCCATCAGTGCCGGGATCCAGAGCTCTGGAAACACCATATATTTT
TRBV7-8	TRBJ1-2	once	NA	CASSASNYGYTF	TGTGCCAGCAGCGCGTCTAACTATGGCTACACCTTC
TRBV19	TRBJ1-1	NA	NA	CASRTGDGMNTEAFF	TGTGCCAGTAGGACAGGAGACGGAATGAACACTGAAGCTTTCTTT
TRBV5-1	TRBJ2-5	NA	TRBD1	CASRETGDGAETQYF	TGCGCCAGCAGAGAGACAGGGGACGGCGCGGAGACCCAGTACTTC
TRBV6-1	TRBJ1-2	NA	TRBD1	CASSEATGLLFGYTF	TGTGCCAGCAGTGAAGCGACAGGGTTATTATTTGGCTACACCTTC